This T cell receptor (beta chain) was sequenced during a study of OX40 agonist ivuxolimab in advanced cancers. At the level of the study: Earlier anti-PD-1, anti-PD-L1 or anti-CTLA-4 therapy was permitted; less than 50% had received some. Three partial responders included one hepatocellular carcinoma patient and two cutaneous melanoma patients. Findings of the study overall: On average, CD8+ T cells showed a greater number of expanded clones than CD4+.

No patient had autoimmune disease or received systemic immunosuppression. This clone showed up just once. Its antigen remains unidentified. Method: immunoSEQ multiplex PCR; TCRdb's copy keeps in-frame clones and lacks some. The data contain about 69,000 clones, 80% to 90% of them singletons. The source of this sequence is an adult with an advanced solid tumor such as melanoma, head and neck, liver or kidney cancer. The specimen comprised CD4+ or CD8+ T cells sorted from blood, sampled in a trial of the OX40 agonist ivuxolimab.

This chain's CDR3 is CASSGDPTGLSYEQYF. CDR3 in DNA: TGTGCCAGCAGCGGGGACCCTACAGGGCTCTCCTACGAGCAGTACTTC. This chain uses TRBV9 with TRBJ2-7; tentative D call: TRBD1 (6 bases). The germline CDR1 and CDR2 sequences are SGDLS and YYNGEE. V shed 3 bases and J shed 0 bases, with 16 bases lying between them. The CDR3 extends over 16 amino acids.